Below, 5 T cell receptor beta chains from the same sample are listed, as sequenced in a study of blood T cell repertoires in COVID-19. Clones were sequenced by immunoSEQ multiplex PCR, and TCRdb holds only the in-frame ones, with some missing. Here the sample spans over 40,000 clones, just over 85% being singletons. The specimen was peripheral blood. Every receptor here comes from a man older than 75 with active COVID-19.

This clone came up once. This sequence joins TRBV10-3 and TRBJ2-2; TRBD1 matches 9 bases. CDR3 length: 15 amino acids. Unmatched junction bases numbered 1, after V lost 4 bases and J lost 1 base. Per germline, CDR1 ENHRY and CDR2 SYGVKD. The CDR3 reads CAISGGQGNTGELFF. The CDR3 nucleotides read TGTGCCATCAGTGGGGGACAGGGGAACACCGGGGAGCTGTTTTTT.

The chain links TRBV28 to TRBJ1-2; D remains ambiguous. The CDR3 contains 11 residues. CDR1 and CDR2 (germline): MDHEN, SYDVKM. V gave up 3 bases and J gave up 6 bases, with 5 bases separating them. The CDR3 bases are TGTGCCAGCAGTTTCTCGGATGGCTACACCTTC. This translates into CASSFSDGYTF.

The rearrangement uses TRBV18 and TRBJ2-1; TRBD2 matches 12 bases. The CDR3 runs to 17 residues. The junction had 4 bases not matched to a gene; V was cut back by 0 bases and J by 4 bases. Germline V gene sequence: CDR1 KGHSH, CDR2 LQKENI. The DNA for the CDR3 is TGTGCCAGCTCACCACCGGGGACTAGCGGGCCATACAATGAGCAGTTCTTC. Protein: CASSPPGTSGPYNEQFF.

V is TRBV5-1 and J is TRBJ1-3; 10 bases match TRBD1. With 1 base clipped from V and 4 bases from J, the junction kept 8 bases outside the gene matches. The CDR3 is made up of 17 amino acids. Germline-derived CDR1 and CDR2 are SGHRS and YFSETQ. The DNA for the CDR3 is TGCGCCAGCAGCTTGACCGGGACAGGGGATCCCGGAAACACCATATATTTT. Protein: CASSLTGTGDPGNTIYF.

The CDR3 DNA is TGTGCCAGCAGTTCTAGCGGGAGCTATAACAATGAGCAGTTCTTC. Translated: CASSSSGSYNNEQFF. The rearrangement joins TRBV28 to TRBJ2-1; TRBD2 matches 10 bases. Germline lookup yields CDR1 MDHEN and CDR2 SYDVKM. V shed 4 bases and J 5 bases; nucleotides not matched to a gene: 5. The CDR3 totals 15 residues.